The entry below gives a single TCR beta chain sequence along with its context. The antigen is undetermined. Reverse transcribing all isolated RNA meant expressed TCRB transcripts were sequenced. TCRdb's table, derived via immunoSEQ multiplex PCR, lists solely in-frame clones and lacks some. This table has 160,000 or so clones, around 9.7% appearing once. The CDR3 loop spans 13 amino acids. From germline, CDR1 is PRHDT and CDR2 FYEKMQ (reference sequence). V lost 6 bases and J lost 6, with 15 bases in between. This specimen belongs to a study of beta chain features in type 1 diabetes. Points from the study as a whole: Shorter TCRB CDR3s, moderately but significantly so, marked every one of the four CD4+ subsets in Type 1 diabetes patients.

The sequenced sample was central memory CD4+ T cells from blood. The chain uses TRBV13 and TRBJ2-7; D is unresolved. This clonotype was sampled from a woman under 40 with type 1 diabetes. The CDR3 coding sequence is TGTGCCAGCAGATCAGGCAGCCAGATCGAGCAGTACTTC. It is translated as CASRSGSQIEQYF.